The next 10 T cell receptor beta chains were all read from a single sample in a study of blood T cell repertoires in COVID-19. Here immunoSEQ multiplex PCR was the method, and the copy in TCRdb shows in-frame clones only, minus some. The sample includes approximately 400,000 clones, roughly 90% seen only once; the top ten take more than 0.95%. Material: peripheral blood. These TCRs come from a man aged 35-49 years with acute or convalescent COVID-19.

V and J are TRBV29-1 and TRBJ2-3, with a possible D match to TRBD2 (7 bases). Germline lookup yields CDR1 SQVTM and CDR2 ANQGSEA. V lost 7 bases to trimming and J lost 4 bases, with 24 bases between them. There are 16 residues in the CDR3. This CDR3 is CSAEGREGGRSDTQYF. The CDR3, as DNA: TGCAGCGCCGAGGGCCGAGAGGGGGGGCGTTCAGATACGCAGTATTTT.

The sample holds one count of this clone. In DNA form, the CDR3 reads TGTGCCAGCAGCCTCGACAGGGCCTCCTATAATTCACCCCTCCACTTT. Residues: CASSLDRASYNSPLHF. The chain recombines TRBV5-4 with TRBJ1-6, with TRBD1 matching over 7 bases. Germline loops: CDR1 SGHNT, CDR2 YYREEE (reference sequence). V dropped 4 bases and J dropped 0; count of bases not matched to a gene: 4. This CDR3 spans 16 amino acids.

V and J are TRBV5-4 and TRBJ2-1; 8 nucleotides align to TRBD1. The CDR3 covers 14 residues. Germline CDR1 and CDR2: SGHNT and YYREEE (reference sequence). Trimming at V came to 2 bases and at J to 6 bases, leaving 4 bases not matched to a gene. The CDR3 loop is CASSFQGAVNEQFF. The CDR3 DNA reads TGTGCCAGCAGCTTCCAGGGGGCTGTCAATGAGCAGTTCTTC.

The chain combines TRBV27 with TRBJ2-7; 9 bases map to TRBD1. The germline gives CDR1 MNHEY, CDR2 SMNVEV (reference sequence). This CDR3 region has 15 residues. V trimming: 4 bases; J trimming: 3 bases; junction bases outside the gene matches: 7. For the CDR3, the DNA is TGTGCCAGCAGTTCGCCTACAGGGGGCGACTACGAGCAGTACTTC. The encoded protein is CASSSPTGGDYEQYF.

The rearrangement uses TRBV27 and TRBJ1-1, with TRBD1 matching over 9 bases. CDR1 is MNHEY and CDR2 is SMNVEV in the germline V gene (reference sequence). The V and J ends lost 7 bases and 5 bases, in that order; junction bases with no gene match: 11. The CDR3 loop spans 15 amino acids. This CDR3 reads CASIDGDRAATEAFF. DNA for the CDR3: TGTGCCAGCATAGACGGGGACAGGGCGGCGACTGAAGCTTTCTTT.

CDR3 sequence (DNA): TGCGCCAGCAGCCAAGGGCAGGGGGCAAGGGAAAAACTGTTTTTT. It is translated as CASSQGQGAREKLFF. The chain carries TRBV4-3 and TRBJ1-4; 8 positions agree with TRBD1. This CDR3 comprises 15 residues. Trimming cost V 1 base and J 8 bases; bases outside gene matches: 6. The germline V gene has CDR1 LGHNA and CDR2 YSLEER.

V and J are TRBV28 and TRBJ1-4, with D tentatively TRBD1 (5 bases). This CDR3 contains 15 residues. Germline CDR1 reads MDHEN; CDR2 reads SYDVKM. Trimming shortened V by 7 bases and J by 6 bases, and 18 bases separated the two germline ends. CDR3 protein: CASTPNGGNHEKLFF. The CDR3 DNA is TGTGCCAGCACCCCAAACGGGGGGAATCATGAAAAACTGTTTTTT. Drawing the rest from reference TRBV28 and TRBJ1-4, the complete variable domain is DVKVTQSSRYLVKRTGEKVFLECVQDMDHENMFWYRQDPGLGLRLIYFSYDVKMKEKGDIPEGYSVSREKKERFSLILESASTNQTSMYLCASTPNGGNHEKLFFGSGTQLSVL.

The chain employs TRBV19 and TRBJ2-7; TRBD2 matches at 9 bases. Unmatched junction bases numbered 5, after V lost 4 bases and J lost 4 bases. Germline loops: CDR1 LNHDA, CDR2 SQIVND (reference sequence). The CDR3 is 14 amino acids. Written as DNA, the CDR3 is TGTGCCAGTAGTAGGCGGGGGGGCCTATACGAGCAGTACTTC. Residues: CASSRRGGLYEQYF.

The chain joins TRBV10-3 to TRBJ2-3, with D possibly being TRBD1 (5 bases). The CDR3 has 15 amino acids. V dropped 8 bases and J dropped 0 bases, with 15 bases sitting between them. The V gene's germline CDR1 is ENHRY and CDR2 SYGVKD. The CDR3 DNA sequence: TGTGCCATCCTATCGACAGTAAATAGCACAGATACGCAGTATTTT. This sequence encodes CAILSTVNSTDTQYF.

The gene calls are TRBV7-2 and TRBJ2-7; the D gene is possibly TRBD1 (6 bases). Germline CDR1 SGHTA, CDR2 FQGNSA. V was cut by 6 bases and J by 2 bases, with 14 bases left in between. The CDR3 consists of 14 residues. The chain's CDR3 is CASRPPRGTYEQYF. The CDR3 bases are TGTGCCAGCAGACCCCCCAGGGGAACCTACGAGCAGTACTTC.